The entry that follows covers one T cell receptor (beta chain) sequence. Its specificity is unknown. These data originate in a study of graft-versus-host responses after intestinal transplantation. On the study more broadly: Transplants were multivisceral, liver-intestinal, or isolated intestinal. Recipients were all induced with anti-thymocyte globulin, then given tacrolimus and steroids for roughly three years. Findings and caveats of the study: Some GvH clones were seen earlier in gut or blood, suggesting intestinal origin. Association was observed between peak circulating GvH clone levels and early post-transplant HvG declines.

The protocol was immunoSEQ multiplex PCR, while the TCRdb copy is restricted to in-frame clones and leaves out a portion. This sample carries 140,000 or so clones, nearly 95% of them seen once, and the ten largest clones take around 0.19%. The CDR3 extends over 15 amino acids. Trimming took off 5 bases at V and 0 bases at J, with 12 bases between the two ends. CDR1 MNHNS and CDR2 SASEGT come from the germline V gene. The starting material was unstimulated CD4+ T cells sorted from spleen or lymph node cells, obtained before intestinal transplant. The TCR comes from a human donor who received an intestinal transplant. The chain combines TRBV6-1 with TRBJ2-3; D is undetermined. The CDR3 sequence: CASSLVFPSTDTQYF. Written as DNA, the CDR3 is TGTGCCAGCAGTTTAGTTTTTCCCAGCACAGATACGCAGTATTTT.